Below are 13 T cell receptor beta chains sequenced from a single sample in a study of T-cell memory formation after mild COVID-19. Each CDR3 protein gets one entry after TCRdb re-called the 5' RACE reads with MiXCR. The sample contains 180,000 or so distinct CDR3 sequences, roughly 11% of which appear only once. The sample taken for sequencing was PBMCs or a T cell subset sorted from them (not recorded which). All receptors derive from a man younger than 30 who had mild COVID-19 (a few samples of this study predate the infection). Cell type and time point are not known.

The chain couples TRBV7-9 to TRBJ2-3, with TRBD2 identical over 7 bases. V lost 8 bases and J lost 4; bases outside the gene matches: 9. Per germline, CDR1 SEHNR and CDR2 FQNEAQ (reference sequence). The CDR3 sequence is 14 residues long. The CDR3 coding sequence is TGTGCCAGCCAAGCGGGGAGCCGGCCAGATACGCAGTATTTT. Protein product: CASQAGSRPDTQYF.

This clonotype occurred many times. The V and J genes are TRBV4-1 and TRBJ1-2; a weak D match, TRBD1 (6 bases). Trimming removed 2 bases from V and 4 bases from J, with 14 bases in between. The CDR3 length is 15 residues. The germline gives CDR1 MGHRA, CDR2 YSYEKL. For the CDR3, the DNA is TGCGCCAGCAGCCAAATCGGGGGCCTCGGCTATGGCTACACCTTC. Encoded protein: CASSQIGGLGYGYTF.

Note on this clonotype: The germline gene is not matched at one end of the junction; a read error may be the cause. The genes are TRBV24-1 and TRBJ2-2, with D perhaps matching TRBD2 (6 bases). CDR3 length: 14 residues. CDR1 and CDR2 (germline): KGHDR, SFDVKD. In nucleotides, the CDR3 is TGTGCCACTAGTGCTCAGGGAGGCACCGGGGAGCTGTTTTTT. Encoded protein: CATSAQGGTGELFF.

CDR3 DNA sequence: TGCGCCAGCAGCCAGGCACCCGGGGGGGCCGGGAATGAGCAGTTCTTC. The encoded protein is CASSQAPGGAGNEQFF. The rearrangement uses TRBV4-3 and TRBJ2-1; 8 bases are a match to TRBD2. The V gene end was trimmed by 3 bases and the J gene end by 7 bases; junction bases not matched to a gene: 11. The CDR3 spans 16 residues. Germline loops: CDR1 LGHNA, CDR2 YSLEER.

This clonotype has a handful of counts. The chain is built from TRBV18 and TRBJ1-2; D remains unclear. CDR1 and CDR2 from the germline V gene are KGHSH and LQKENI. This CDR3 is built from 12 residues. V lost 6 bases, J lost 4 bases, and 9 bases lay in between. For the CDR3, the DNA is TGTGCCAGCTCGGCCACGAGCTATGGCTACACCTTC. It codes for CASSATSYGYTF.

The genes are TRBV5-1 and TRBJ2-7; 8 nucleotides align to TRBD1. V shed 4 bases and J 4 bases; nucleotides not matched to a gene: 7. CDR3 length: 14 amino acids. Germline V CDR1 and CDR2: SGHRS, YFSETQ. The CDR3 protein is CASSGQGANYEQYF. The CDR3 DNA reads as TGCGCCAGCAGCGGACAGGGTGCGAATTACGAGCAGTACTTC.

The V gene is TRBV2, the J gene TRBJ2-1; possibly TRBD1 or TRBD2 for D (5 bases each). The CDR3 length is 13 residues. Germline V lookup: CDR1 SNHLY, CDR2 FYNNEI. Trimming left V 8 bases short and J 6 bases short, with 14 bases between. CDR3 in amino acids: CASVTGTSNEQFF. DNA for the CDR3: TGTGCCAGCGTGACCGGGACCTCCAATGAGCAGTTCTTC.

This clonotype showed up just a few times. This chain joins TRBV20-1 and TRBJ1-2; D not resolved. Looked up from germline, CDR1 is DFQATT and CDR2 is SNEGSKA (reference sequence). The germline V and J ends were trimmed by 3 bases and 4 bases, with 12 bases remaining between them. The CDR3 loop spans 13 amino acids. The CDR3 sequence is CSARLRVSYGYTF. In nucleotides, the CDR3 is TGCAGTGCTAGGCTTCGGGTCTCCTATGGCTACACCTTC.

In its sample, this clonotype was seen a few times. The chain couples TRBV18 to TRBJ2-3; D call uncertain. V dropped 0 bases and J dropped 0 bases, with 7 bases sitting between them. Germline V gene sequence: CDR1 KGHSH, CDR2 LQKENI. This CDR3 spans 15 amino acids. The CDR3 protein is CASSPPAYSTDTQYF. As DNA, the CDR3 is TGTGCCAGCTCACCACCCGCCTACAGCACAGATACGCAGTATTTT. Filled out from reference TRBV18 and TRBJ2-3, the complete variable domain reads NAGVMQNPRHLVRRRGQEARLRCSPMKGHSHVYWYRQLPEEGLKFMVYLQKENIIDESGMPKERFSAEFPKEGPSILRIQQVVRGDSAAYFCASSPPAYSTDTQYFGPGTRLTVL.

V usage is TRBV11-2 and J usage is TRBJ2-2; 9 bases agree with TRBD1. The V gene end was trimmed by 5 bases and the J gene end by 3 bases; junction bases not matched to a gene: 7. In germline, CDR1 is SGHAT, CDR2 FQNNGV. There are 16 residues in the CDR3. The CDR3 nucleotides are TGTGCCAGCAGCAGATCTGACAGGGGGTACACCGGGGAGCTGTTTTTT. It codes for CASSRSDRGYTGELFF.

The chain employs TRBV24-1 and TRBJ2-5, with D possibly TRBD2 on 6 matching bases. The CDR3 sequence is 13 residues long. Germline lookup yields CDR1 KGHDR and CDR2 SFDVKD. V was trimmed by 7 bases and J by 1 base, leaving 9 bases between them. CDR3: CATSGGGQETQYF. CDR3 nucleotides: TGTGCCACCAGCGGGGGAGGCCAAGAGACCCAGTACTTC.

The genes are TRBV20-1 and TRBJ1-1, with D possibly matching TRBD1 (5 bases). Germline CDR1 DFQATT, CDR2 SNEGSKA (reference sequence). V lost 7 bases and J lost 4, with 16 bases in between. CDR3 size: 13 residues. The CDR3 DNA is TGCAGTGTCTCAGACGTGGGGGGCACTGAAGCTTTCTTT. It encodes CSVSDVGGTEAFF.

This clonotype was counted only a few times. The CDR3 DNA is TGTGCCAGCGGAGCCCCCCAGTCAGATACGCAGTATTTT. Protein product: CASGAPQSDTQYF. The genes are TRBV7-3 and TRBJ2-3; D gene unclear. The CDR3 is 13 residues long. The germline gives CDR1 SGHTA, CDR2 FQGTGA. Trimming stripped 8 bases from V and 4 bases from J, with 13 bases between.